The text below deals with one TCR beta chain. CDR3 size: 15 residues. From germline, CDR1 is SGHDT and CDR2 YYEEEE. The ends were cut back, 4 bases at V and 3 bases at J, with 15 bases in the middle. PCR was performed using 60 Vbeta and 13 Jbeta primers. Assay used: immunoSEQ multiplex PCR; TCRdb lists only in-frame clones, some missing. The sample yields roughly 110,000 clones, 70% to 80% seen once. This record comes from a study of cytomegalovirus exposure and HLA in healthy donors. The chain employs TRBV5-6 and TRBJ2-3; possibly TRBD1 for D (6 bases). Sequencing was done on a sample of PBMCs. This receptor was obtained from a boy younger than 18 in good health and CMV-seronegative. The chain's CDR3 is CASSQTGRRTDTQYF. The DNA for the CDR3 is TGTGCCAGCAGCCAAACAGGGCGTAGGACAGATACGCAGTATTTT.